Listed here are 10 T cell receptor beta chains from one sample, sequenced in a study of identical twins. TCRdb re-analysed the 5' RACE reads in MiXCR, keeping a single row per CDR3 protein. This sample yields 550,000 to 700,000 distinct CDR3 sequences, of which about 20% are seen a single time; about 4.5% belongs to the top ten. The sample was also linked to a second study, of T cells expressing NK-cell markers.

Source material: PBMCs. The receptors shown here come from a woman aged 18-29 years in good health.

This chain links TRBV7-2 with TRBJ1-1; D is perhaps TRBD1 (5 bases). Germline CDR1 and CDR2: SGHTA and FQGNSA. V was shortened by 4 bases and J by 0 bases, with 12 bases between the two germline ends. CDR3 size: 15 residues. Written as DNA, the CDR3 is TGTGCCAGCAGCTCCCGGCCGACAGTGAACACTGAAGCTTTCTTT. Translating it yields CASSSRPTVNTEAFF.

This clonotype was seen a few times. The rearrangement uses TRBV7-9 and TRBJ2-5; the D is unclear. Germline-derived CDR1 and CDR2 are SEHNR and FQNEAQ (reference sequence). This CDR3 region has 15 residues. The V end was cut by 5 bases, the J end by 0 bases, with 13 bases between. CDR3 sequence: CASSVREVYQETQYF. CDR3 DNA: TGTGCCAGCAGCGTTAGAGAGGTGTACCAAGAGACCCAGTACTTC.

This rearrangement joins TRBV5-1 to TRBJ2-6; no reliable D call. Germline-derived CDR1 and CDR2 are SGHRS and YFSETQ. The CDR3 is 15 amino acids. Trimming took off 1 base at V and 1 base at J, with 6 bases between the two ends. The DNA of the CDR3 is TGCGCCAGCAGCTTGATTCTGTCTGGGGCCAACGTCCTGACTTTC. It is translated as CASSLILSGANVLTF.

This clonotype occurred a few times. The chain links TRBV18 to TRBJ2-1, with 7 bases fitting TRBD2. This CDR3 region has 17 residues. From germline, CDR1 is KGHSH and CDR2 LQKENI. The trim removed 3 bases at V and 4 bases at J, leaving 12 bases unmatched. The chain's CDR3 is CASSPRLGQRGYNEQFF. The CDR3 bases are TGTGCCAGCTCACCGAGATTAGGCCAGCGGGGTTACAATGAGCAGTTCTTC.

V gene TRBV7-2 combines with J gene TRBJ2-3, with D perhaps assigned TRBD1 or TRBD2 (5 bases each). Germline lookup yields CDR1 SGHTA and CDR2 FQGNSA. V lost 2 bases and J lost 7, with 13 bases in between. There are 14 residues in the CDR3. In DNA, the CDR3 is TGTGCCAGCAGCTTACCTAGTGGGGGTAATACGCAGTATTTT. Amino acid sequence: CASSLPSGGNTQYF.

This clonotype appeared a few times. J is TRBJ2-2 and V is TRBV9; the D is unclear. The CDR3 length is 17 residues. Trimming pared 1 base from V and 1 base from J, leaving 14 bases between. Germline assignment: CDR1 SGDLS and CDR2 YYNGEE. CDR3 sequence reads: CASSVSPPRVNTGELFF. The CDR3 region has the DNA TGTGCCAGCAGCGTATCCCCCCCTCGGGTGAACACCGGGGAGCTGTTTTTT.

This clonotype was detected a few times. V gene TRBV20-1 combines with J gene TRBJ2-3; 11 bases are shared with TRBD2. Germline V CDR1 and CDR2: DFQATT, SNEGSKA (reference sequence). V shed 6 bases and J 2 bases; nucleotides not matched to a gene: 4. The CDR3 totals 14 residues. The CDR3 region is CSAPTSGVTDTQYF. The CDR3 DNA reads TGCAGTGCGCCGACTAGCGGGGTCACAGATACGCAGTATTTT.

This clonotype has just one count. J is TRBJ2-7 and V is TRBV7-2; TRBD2 agrees at 11 bases. CDR3 size: 17 residues. Germline V gene lookup returns CDR1 SGHTA and CDR2 FQGNSA. Trimming at V came to 1 base and at J to 1 base, leaving 6 bases not matched to a gene. Here the CDR3 reads CASSLGGASGRSYEQYF. CDR3 coding DNA: TGTGCCAGCAGCTTAGGAGGGGCTAGCGGGAGGTCCTACGAGCAGTACTTC.

The chain combines TRBV11-1 with TRBJ2-3; no reliable D call. Germline-derived CDR1 and CDR2 are SGHAT and FQDESV (reference sequence). V lost 7 bases, J lost 1 base, and 9 bases lay in between. This CDR3 comprises 13 residues. The CDR3 sequence is CASKTAGTDTQYF. DNA for the CDR3: TGTGCCAGCAAGACCGCGGGCACAGATACGCAGTATTTT.

This clonotype was recorded a few times. The gene calls are TRBV12-3 or TRBV12-4 and TRBJ2-5; tentative D call: TRBD1 (6 bases). The CDR3 runs 12 residues. Trimming took 2 bases from V and 6 from J, leaving 7 bases between them. The CDR3 DNA sequence: TGTGCCAGCAGTTTAACAGGGAAGACCCAGTACTTC. This codes for CASSLTGKTQYF.